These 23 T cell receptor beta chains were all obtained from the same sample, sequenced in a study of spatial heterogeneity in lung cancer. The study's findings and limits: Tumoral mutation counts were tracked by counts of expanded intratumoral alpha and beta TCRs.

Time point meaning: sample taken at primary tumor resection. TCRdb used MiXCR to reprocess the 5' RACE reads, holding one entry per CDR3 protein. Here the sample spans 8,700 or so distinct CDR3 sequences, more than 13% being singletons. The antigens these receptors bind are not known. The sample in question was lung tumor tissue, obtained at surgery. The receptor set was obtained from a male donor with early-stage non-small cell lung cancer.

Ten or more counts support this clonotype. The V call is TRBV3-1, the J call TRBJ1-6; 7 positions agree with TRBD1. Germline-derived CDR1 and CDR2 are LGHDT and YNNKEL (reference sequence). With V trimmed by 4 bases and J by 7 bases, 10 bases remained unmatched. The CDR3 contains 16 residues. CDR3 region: CASSPLFRDRNSPLHF. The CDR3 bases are TGTGCCAGCAGCCCCTTGTTCCGGGACAGAAATTCACCCCTCCACTTT.

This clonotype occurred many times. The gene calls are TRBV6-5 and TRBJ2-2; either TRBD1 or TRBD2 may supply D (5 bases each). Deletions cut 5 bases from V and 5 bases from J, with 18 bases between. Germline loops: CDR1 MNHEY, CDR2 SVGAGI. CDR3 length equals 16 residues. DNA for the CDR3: TGTGCCAGCAGTACCCAGCCGAGGGGCTTAACCGGGGAGCTGTTTTTT. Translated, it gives CASSTQPRGLTGELFF.

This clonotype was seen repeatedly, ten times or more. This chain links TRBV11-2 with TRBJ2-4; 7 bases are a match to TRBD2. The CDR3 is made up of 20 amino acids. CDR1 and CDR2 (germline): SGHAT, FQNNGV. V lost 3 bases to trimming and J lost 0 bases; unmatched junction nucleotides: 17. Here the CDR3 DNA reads TGTGCCAGCAGCTTCAGATCAGGGTTAGCCCTAGCGGTAGCCAAAAACATTCAGTACTTC. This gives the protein CASSFRSGLALAVAKNIQYF.

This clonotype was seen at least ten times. DNA of the CDR3: TGCGCCAGCAGCCAAGATAGAACAGGGGGCTTTGGGGCCAACGTCCTGACTTTC. Translation: CASSQDRTGGFGANVLTF. The chain recombines TRBV4-3 with TRBJ2-6; 9 nucleotides agree with TRBD1. The CDR3 extends over 18 amino acids. The V segment lost 0 bases and the J segment 3 bases; nucleotides outside the gene matches: 6. Germline-derived CDR1 and CDR2 are LGHNA and YSLEER.

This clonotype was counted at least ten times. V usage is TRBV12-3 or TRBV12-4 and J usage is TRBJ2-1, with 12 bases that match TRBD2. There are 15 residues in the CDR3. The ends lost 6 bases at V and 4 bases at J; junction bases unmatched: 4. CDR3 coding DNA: TGTGCCAGCAGGGAAACTAGCGGGAGGTACAATGAGCAGTTCTTC. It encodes CASRETSGRYNEQFF.

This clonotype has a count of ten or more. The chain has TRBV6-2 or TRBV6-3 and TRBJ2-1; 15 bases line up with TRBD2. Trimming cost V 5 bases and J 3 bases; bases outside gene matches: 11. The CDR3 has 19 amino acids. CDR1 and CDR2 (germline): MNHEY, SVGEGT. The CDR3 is CASSLRTSGRAGGYNEQFF. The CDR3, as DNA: TGTGCCAGCAGTCTCCGGACTAGCGGGAGGGCCGGGGGCTACAATGAGCAGTTCTTC.

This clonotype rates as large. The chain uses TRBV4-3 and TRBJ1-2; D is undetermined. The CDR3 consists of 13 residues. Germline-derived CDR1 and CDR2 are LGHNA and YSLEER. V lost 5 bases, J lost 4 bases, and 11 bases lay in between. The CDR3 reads CASSASISYGYTF. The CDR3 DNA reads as TGCGCCAGCAGCGCCTCGATATCCTATGGCTACACCTTC.

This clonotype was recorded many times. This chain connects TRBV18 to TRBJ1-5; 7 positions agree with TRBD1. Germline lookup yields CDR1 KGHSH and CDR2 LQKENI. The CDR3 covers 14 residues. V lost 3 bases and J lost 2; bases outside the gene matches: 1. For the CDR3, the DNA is TGTGCCAGCTCACCCGGGACAGGCAATCAGCCCCAGCATTTT. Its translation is CASSPGTGNQPQHF.

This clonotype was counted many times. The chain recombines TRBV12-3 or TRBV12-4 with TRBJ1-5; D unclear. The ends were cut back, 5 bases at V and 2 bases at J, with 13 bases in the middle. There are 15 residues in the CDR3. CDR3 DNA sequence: TGTGCCAGCAGTCCCGATCCGTTGGGCAATCAGCCCCAGCATTTT. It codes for CASSPDPLGNQPQHF.

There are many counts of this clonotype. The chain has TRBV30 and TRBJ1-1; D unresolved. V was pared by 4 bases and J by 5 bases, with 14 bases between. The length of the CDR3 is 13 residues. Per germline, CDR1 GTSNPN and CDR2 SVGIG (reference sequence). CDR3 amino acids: CAWTTNGWTEAFF. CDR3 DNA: TGTGCCTGGACCACTAACGGCTGGACTGAAGCTTTCTTT.

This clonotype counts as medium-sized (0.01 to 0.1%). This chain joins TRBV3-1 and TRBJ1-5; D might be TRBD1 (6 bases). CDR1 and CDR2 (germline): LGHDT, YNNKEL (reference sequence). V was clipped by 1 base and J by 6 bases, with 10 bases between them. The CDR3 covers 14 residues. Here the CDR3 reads CASSQAQGIQPQHF. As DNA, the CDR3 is TGTGCCAGCAGCCAAGCGCAGGGGATTCAGCCCCAGCATTTT.

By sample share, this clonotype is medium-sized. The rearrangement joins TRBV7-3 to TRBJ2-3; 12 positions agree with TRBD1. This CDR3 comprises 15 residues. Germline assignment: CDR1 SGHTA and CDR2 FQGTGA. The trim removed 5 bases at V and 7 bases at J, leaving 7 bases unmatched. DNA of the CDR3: TGTGCCAGCAGCCGCGGGACAGGGGGCATGTATACGCAGTATTTT. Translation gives CASSRGTGGMYTQYF.

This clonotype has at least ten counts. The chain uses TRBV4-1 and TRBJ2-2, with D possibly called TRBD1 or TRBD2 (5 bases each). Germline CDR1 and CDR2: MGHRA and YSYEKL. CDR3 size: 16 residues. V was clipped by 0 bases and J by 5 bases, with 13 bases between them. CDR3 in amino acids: CASSQDFVEGTGELFF. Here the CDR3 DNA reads TGCGCCAGCAGCCAAGATTTCGTCGAGGGGACCGGGGAGCTGTTTTTT.

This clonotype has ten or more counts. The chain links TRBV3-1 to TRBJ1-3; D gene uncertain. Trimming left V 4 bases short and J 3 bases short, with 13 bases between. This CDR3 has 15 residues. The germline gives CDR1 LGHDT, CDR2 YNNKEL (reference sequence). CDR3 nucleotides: TGTGCCAGCAGCCCACATACTCTCGGTGGAAACACCATATATTTT. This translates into CASSPHTLGGNTIYF. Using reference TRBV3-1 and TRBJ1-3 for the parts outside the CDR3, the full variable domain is DTAVSQTPKYLVTQMGNDKSIKCEQNLGHDTMYWYKQDSKKFLKIMFSYNNKELIINETVPNRFSPKSPDKAHLNLHINSLELGDSAVYFCASSPHTLGGNTIYFGEGSWLTVV.

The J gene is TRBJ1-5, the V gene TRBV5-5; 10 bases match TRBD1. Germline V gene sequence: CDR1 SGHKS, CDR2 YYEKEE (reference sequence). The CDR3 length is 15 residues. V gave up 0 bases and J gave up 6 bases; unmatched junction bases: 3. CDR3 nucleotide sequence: TGTGCCAGCAGCTTGGGGACAGGGGGATCTCAGCCCCAGCATTTT. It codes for CASSLGTGGSQPQHF.

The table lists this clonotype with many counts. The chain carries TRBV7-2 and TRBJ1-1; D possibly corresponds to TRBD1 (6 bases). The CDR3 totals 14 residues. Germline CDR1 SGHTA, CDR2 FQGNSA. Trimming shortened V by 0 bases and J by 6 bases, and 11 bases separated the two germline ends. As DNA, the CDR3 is TGTGCCAGCAGCTTAGCTTCGGGGGGCCCTGAAGCTTTCTTT. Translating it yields CASSLASGGPEAFF.

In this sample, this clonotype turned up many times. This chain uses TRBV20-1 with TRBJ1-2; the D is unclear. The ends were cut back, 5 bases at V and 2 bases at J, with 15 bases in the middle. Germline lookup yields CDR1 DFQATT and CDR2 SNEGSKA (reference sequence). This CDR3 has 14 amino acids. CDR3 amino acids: CSALKDGGNYGYTF. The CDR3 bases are TGCAGTGCTTTGAAGGACGGCGGAAACTATGGCTACACCTTC.

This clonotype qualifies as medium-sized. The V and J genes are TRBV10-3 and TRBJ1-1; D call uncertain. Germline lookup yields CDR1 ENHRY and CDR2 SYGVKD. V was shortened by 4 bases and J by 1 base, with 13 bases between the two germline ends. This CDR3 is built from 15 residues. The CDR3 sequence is CAISAARSGNTEAFF. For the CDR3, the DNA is TGTGCCATCAGTGCGGCCCGGTCGGGGAACACTGAAGCTTTCTTT.

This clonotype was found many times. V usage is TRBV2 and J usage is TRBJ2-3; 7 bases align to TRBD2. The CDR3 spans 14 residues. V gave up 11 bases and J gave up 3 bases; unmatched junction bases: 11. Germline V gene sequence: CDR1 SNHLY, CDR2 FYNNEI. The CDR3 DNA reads TGTGCCTCCGACCTCCAGGGAGGGACAGATACGCAGTATTTT. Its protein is CASDLQGGTDTQYF.

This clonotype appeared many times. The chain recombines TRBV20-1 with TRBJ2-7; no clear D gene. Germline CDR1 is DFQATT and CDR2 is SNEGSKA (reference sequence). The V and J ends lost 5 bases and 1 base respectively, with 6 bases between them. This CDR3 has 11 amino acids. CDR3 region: CSAGPSYEQYF. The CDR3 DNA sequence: TGCAGTGCTGGACCTTCCTACGAGCAGTACTTC.

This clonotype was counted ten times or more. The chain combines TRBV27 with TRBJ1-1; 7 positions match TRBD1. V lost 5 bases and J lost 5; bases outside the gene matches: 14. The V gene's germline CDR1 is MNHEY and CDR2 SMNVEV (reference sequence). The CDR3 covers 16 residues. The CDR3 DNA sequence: TGTGCCAGCAGTAACTTCCCGTCGGGACAGTCTACTGAAGCTTTCTTT. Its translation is CASSNFPSGQSTEAFF.

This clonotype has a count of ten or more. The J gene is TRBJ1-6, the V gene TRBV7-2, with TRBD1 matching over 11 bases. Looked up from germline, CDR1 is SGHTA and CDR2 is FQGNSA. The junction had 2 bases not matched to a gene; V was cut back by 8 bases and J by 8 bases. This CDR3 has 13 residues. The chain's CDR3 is CASGGQGDSPLHF. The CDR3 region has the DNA TGTGCCAGCGGGGGACAGGGGGATTCACCCCTCCACTTT.

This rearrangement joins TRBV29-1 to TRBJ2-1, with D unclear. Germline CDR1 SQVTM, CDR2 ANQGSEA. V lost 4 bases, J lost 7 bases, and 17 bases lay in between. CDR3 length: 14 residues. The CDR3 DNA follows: TGCAGCGTTGGGGGTTTGGGATGGGGAAATGAGCAGTTCTTC. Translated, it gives CSVGGLGWGNEQFF.